This T cell receptor (beta chain) was captured in a study of beta chain features in type 1 diabetes. As every portion of the isolated RNA was reverse transcribed, the sequencing read expressed TCRB transcripts. Using immunoSEQ multiplex PCR, the repertoire was profiled, and TCRdb retains in-frame clones only, with some absent. The table includes about 220,000 clones, approximately 11% detected once. Germline CDR1 MDHEN, CDR2 SYDVKM. V lost 4 bases to trimming and J lost 4 bases; unmatched junction nucleotides: 1. This CDR3 comprises 13 residues. This clonotype originated in a young man in good health. The specimen was central memory CD4+ T cells from blood. This chain connects TRBV28 to TRBJ2-7; 10 bases fit TRBD2. The CDR3 DNA reads as TGTGCCAGCAGTTCTAGCGGGAGTTACGAGCAGTACTTC. This encodes CASSSSGSYEQYF.